The source of this T cell receptor beta chain is a study of shared clonotypes between healthy human individuals. This clone was counted only a few times. The CDR3 covers 14 residues. Germline V gives CDR1 SGDLS, CDR2 YYNGEE. V gave up 4 bases and J gave up 7 bases; unmatched junction bases: 7. Sequencing was performed with immunoSEQ multiplex PCR; in TCRdb, only in-frame clones are kept and a portion is missing. The sample includes around 180,000 clones, around 93% of them seen just once. Sequencing was done on a sample of naive CD4+ T cells sorted from blood. As for subset: CD45RA+ positively selected. The chain recombines TRBV9 with TRBJ2-7, with 11 bases lining up with TRBD1. The sequence was obtained from a woman aged 25-40 years in good health. CDR3 sequence reads: CASSSGQGAGEQYF. As DNA, the CDR3 is TGTGCCAGCAGCTCCGGACAGGGGGCAGGAGAGCAGTACTTC.